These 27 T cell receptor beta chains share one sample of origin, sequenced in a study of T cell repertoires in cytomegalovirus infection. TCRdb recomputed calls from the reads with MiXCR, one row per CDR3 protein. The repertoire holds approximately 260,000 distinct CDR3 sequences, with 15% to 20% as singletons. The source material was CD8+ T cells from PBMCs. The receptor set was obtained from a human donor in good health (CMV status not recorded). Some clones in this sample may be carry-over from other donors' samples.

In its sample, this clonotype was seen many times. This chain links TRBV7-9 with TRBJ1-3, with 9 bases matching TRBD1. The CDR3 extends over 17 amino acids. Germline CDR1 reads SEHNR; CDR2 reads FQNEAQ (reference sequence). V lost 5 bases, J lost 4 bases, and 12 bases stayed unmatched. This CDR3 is CASSASNRGRGGNTIYF. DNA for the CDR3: TGTGCCAGCAGCGCAAGCAACAGGGGGCGAGGAGGAAACACCATATATTTT. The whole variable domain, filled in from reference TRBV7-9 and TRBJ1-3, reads DTGVSQNPRHKITKRGQNVTFRCDPISEHNRLYWYRQTLGQGPEFLTYFQNEAQLEKSRLLSDRFSAERPKGSFSTLEIQRTEQGDSAMYLCASSASNRGRGGNTIYFGEGSWLTVV.

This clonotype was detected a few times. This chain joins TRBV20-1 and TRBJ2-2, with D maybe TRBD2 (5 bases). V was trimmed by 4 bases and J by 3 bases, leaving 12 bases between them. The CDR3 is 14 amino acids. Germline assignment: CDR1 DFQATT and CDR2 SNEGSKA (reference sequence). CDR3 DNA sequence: TGCAGTGCTACCGGGATGAGGGACACCGGGGAGCTGTTTTTT. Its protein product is CSATGMRDTGELFF.

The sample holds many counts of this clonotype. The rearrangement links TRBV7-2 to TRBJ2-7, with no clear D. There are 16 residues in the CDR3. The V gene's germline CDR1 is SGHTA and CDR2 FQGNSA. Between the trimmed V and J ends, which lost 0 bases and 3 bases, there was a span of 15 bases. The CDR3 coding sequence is TGTGCCAGCAGCTTAGCGCACTTGGGCAGTAACTACGAGCAGTACTTC. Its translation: CASSLAHLGSNYEQYF.

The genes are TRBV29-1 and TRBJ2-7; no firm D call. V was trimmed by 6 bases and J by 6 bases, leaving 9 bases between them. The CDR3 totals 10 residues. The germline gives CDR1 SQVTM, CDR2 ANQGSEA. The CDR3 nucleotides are TGCAGCGTCCTTTTCCGCGAGCAGTACTTC. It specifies CSVLFREQYF.

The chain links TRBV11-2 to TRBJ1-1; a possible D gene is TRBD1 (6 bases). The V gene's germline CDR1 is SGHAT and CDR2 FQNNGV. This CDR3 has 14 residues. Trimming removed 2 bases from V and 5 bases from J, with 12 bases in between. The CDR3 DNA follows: TGTGCCAGCAGCTTAACAGGGATGAGGACTGAAGCTTTCTTT. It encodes CASSLTGMRTEAFF.

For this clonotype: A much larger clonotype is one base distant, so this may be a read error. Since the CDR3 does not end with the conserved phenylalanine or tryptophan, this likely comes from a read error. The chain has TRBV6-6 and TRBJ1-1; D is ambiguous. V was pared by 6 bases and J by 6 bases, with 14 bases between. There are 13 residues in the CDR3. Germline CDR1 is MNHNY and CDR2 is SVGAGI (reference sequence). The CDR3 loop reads CASSQNGVAEAFS. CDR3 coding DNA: TGTGCCAGCAGCCAAAATGGAGTTGCTGAAGCTTTCTCT.

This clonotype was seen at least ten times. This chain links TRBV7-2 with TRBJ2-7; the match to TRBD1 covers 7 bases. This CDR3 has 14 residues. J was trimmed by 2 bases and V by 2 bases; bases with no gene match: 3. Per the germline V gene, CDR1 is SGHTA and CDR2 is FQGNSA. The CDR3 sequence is CASSLSQGAYEQYF. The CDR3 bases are TGTGCCAGCAGCTTATCTCAGGGGGCCTACGAGCAGTACTTC.

CDR3 sequence (DNA): TGTGCCAGCAGCGAGGTCTTCGGTGAGCAGTTCTTC. The encoded protein is CASSEVFGEQFF. V usage is TRBV7-9 and J usage is TRBJ2-1; D ambiguous. Germline loops: CDR1 SEHNR, CDR2 FQNEAQ (reference sequence). With 5 bases removed from V and 9 bases from J, the gap between germline ends came to 11 bases. The CDR3 consists of 12 residues.

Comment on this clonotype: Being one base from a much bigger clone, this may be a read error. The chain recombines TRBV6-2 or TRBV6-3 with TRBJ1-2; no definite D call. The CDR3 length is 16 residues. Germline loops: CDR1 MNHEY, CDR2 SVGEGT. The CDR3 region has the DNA TGTGCCAGCAGTTACTCCGGTGACCTCTCCCGGTATGGCTACTCCTTC. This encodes CASSYSGDLSRYGYSF.

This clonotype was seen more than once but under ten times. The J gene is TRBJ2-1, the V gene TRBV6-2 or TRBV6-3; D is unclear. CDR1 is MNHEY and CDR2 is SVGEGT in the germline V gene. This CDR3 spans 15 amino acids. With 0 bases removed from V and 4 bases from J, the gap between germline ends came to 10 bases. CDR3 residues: CASSYSIFGYNEQFF. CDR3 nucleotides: TGTGCCAGCAGTTACTCGATTTTTGGTTACAATGAGCAGTTCTTC.

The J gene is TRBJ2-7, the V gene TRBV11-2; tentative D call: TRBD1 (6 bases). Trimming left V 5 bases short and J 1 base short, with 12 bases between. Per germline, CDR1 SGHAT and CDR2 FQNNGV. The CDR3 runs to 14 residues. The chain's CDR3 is CASSLTGPSYEQYF. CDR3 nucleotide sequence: TGTGCCAGCAGCCTAACAGGGCCATCCTACGAGCAGTACTTC.

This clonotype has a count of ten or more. CDR3 nucleotides: TGTGCCAGCAGCCAAGAGCCGGGACAGGGATTTCATCAGCCCCAGCATTTT. As protein: CASSQEPGQGFHQPQHF. This chain links TRBV4-2 with TRBJ1-5; 9 bases align to TRBD1. J lost 5 bases, V lost 0 bases, and 8 bases had no gene match. This CDR3 region has 17 residues. Germline-derived CDR1 and CDR2 are LGHNA and YNFKEQ.

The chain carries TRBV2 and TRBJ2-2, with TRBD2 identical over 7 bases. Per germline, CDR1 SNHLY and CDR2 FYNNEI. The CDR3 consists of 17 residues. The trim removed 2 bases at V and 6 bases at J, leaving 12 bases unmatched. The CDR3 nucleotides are TGTGCCAGCAGTGAACCCCCACTTAGCGGGTTAGCCGGGGAGCTGTTTTTT. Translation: CASSEPPLSGLAGELFF.

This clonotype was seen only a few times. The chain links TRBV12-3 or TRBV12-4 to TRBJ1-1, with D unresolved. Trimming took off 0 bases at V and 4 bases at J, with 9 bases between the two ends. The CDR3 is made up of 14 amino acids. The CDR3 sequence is CASSLARSFTEAFF. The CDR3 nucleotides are TGTGCCAGCAGTTTAGCGAGGTCGTTCACTGAAGCTTTCTTT.

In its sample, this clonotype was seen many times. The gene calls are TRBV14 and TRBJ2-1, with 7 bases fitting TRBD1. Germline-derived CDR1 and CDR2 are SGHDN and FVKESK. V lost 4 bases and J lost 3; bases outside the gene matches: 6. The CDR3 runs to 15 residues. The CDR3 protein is CASSRIDRDYNEQFF. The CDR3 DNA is TGTGCCAGCAGCCGAATCGACAGGGACTACAATGAGCAGTTCTTC.

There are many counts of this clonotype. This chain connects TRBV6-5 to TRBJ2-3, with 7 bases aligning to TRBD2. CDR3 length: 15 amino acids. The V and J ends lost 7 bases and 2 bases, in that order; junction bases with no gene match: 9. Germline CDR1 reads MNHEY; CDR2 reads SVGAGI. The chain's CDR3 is CASNPEGLTTDTQYF. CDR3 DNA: TGTGCCAGCAACCCGGAGGGACTAACCACAGATACGCAGTATTTT.

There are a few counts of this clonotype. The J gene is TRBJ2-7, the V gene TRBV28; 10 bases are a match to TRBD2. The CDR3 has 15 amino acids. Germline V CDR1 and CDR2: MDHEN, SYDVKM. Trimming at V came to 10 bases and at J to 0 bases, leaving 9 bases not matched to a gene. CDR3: CATSGLAEISYEQYF. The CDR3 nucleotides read TGTGCCACCTCCGGACTAGCGGAAATCTCCTACGAGCAGTACTTC. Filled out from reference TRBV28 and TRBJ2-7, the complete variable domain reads DVKVTQSSRYLVKRTGEKVFLECVQDMDHENMFWYRQDPGLGLRLIYFSYDVKMKEKGDIPEGYSVSREKKERFSLILESASTNQTSMYLCATSGLAEISYEQYFGPGTRLTVT.

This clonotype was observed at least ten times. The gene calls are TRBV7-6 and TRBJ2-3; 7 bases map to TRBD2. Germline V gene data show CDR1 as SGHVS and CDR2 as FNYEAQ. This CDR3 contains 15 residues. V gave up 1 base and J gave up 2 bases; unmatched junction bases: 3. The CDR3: CASSLGRGITDTQYF. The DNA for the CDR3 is TGTGCCAGCAGCTTAGGGCGGGGGATCACAGATACGCAGTATTTT.

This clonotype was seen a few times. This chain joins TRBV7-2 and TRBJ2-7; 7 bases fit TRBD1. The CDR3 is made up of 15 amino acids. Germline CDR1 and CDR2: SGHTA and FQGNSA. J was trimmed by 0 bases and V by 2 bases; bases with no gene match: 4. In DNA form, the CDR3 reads TGTGCCAGCAGCTTAATCCCAGGGGGCTCCTACGAGCAGTACTTC. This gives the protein CASSLIPGGSYEQYF.

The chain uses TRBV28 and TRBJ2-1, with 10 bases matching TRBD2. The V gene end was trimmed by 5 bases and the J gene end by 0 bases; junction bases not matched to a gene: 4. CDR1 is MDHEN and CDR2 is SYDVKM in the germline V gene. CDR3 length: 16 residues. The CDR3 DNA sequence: TGTGCCAGCAGTCCAATAGCGGGGGGCTCCTACAATGAGCAGTTCTTC. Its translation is CASSPIAGGSYNEQFF.

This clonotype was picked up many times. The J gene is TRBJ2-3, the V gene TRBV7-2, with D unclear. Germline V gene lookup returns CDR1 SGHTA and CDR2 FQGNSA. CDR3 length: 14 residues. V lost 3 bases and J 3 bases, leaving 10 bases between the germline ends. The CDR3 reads CASSFIGRTDTQYF. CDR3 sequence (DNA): TGTGCCAGCAGCTTTATCGGGCGTACAGATACGCAGTATTTT.

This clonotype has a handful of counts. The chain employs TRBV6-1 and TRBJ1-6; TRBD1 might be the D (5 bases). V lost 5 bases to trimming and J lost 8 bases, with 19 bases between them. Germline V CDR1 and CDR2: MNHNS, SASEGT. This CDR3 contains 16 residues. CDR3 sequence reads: CASSSPLTALYSPLHF. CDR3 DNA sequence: TGTGCCAGCAGTTCCCCCTTGACAGCCCTCTATTCACCCCTCCACTTT.

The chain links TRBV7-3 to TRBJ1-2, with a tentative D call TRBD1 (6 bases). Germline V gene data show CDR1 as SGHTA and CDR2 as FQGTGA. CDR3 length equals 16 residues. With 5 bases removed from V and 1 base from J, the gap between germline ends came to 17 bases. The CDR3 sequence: CASSDTRDTYNYGYTF. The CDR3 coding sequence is TGTGCCAGCAGCGACACCCGGGACACCTATAACTATGGCTACACCTTC.

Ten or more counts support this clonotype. CDR3 DNA sequence: TGTGCCAGCAGCTTAAAACAGGGGGCGGCCGAGCAGTTCTTC. Its protein is CASSLKQGAAEQFF. The V gene is TRBV7-2, the J gene TRBJ2-1; 9 positions agree with TRBD1. Losses at the gene ends were 2 bases for V and 10 bases for J; bases not matched to a gene: 6. CDR3 length: 14 amino acids. Germline V gene sequence: CDR1 SGHTA, CDR2 FQGNSA.

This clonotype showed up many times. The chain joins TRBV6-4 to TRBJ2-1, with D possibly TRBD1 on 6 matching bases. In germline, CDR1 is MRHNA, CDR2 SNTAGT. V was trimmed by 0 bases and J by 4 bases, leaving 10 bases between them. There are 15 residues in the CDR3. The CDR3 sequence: CASSDSRQEYNEQFF. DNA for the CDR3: TGTGCCAGCAGTGACTCGAGACAGGAGTACAATGAGCAGTTCTTC.

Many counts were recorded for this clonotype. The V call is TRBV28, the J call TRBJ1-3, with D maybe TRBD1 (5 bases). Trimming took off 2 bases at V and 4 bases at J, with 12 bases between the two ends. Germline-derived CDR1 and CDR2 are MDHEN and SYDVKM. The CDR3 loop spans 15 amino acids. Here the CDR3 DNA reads TGTGCCAGCAGTTTAACTGGACATCGCGGAAACACCATATATTTT. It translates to CASSLTGHRGNTIYF.

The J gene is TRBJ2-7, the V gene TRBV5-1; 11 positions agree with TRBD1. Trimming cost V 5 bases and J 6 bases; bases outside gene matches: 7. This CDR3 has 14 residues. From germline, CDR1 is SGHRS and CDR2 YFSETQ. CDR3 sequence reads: CASSRGQGDGEQYF. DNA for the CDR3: TGCGCCAGCAGTAGGGGACAGGGGGACGGCGAGCAGTACTTC.